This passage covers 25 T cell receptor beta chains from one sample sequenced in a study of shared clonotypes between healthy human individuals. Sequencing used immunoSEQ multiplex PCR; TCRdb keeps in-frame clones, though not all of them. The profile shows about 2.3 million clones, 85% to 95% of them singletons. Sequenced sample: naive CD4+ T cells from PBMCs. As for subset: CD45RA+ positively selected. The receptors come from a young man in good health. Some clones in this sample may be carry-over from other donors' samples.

The CDR3 reads CACNRDTFTDTQYF. DNA of the CDR3: TGTGCCTGCAACCGGGACACCTTCACAGATACGCAGTATTTT. The chain joins TRBV30 to TRBJ2-3, with D possibly being TRBD1 (6 bases). CDR1 and CDR2 from the germline V gene are GTSNPN and SVGIG (reference sequence). The CDR3 extends over 14 amino acids. Between the trimmed V and J ends, which lost 6 bases and 2 bases, there was a span of 15 bases.

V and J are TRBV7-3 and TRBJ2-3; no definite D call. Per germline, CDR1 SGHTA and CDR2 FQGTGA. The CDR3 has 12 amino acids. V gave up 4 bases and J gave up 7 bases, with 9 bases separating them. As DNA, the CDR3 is TGTGCCAGCAGCTCCGGGTGGAATACGCAGTATTTT. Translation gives CASSSGWNTQYF. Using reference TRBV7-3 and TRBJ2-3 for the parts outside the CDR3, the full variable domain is GAGVSQTPSNKVTEKGKYVELRCDPISGHTALYWYRQSLGQGPEFLIYFQGTGAADDSGLPNDRFFAVRPEGSVSTLKIQRTERGDSAVYLCASSSGWNTQYFGPGTRLTVL.

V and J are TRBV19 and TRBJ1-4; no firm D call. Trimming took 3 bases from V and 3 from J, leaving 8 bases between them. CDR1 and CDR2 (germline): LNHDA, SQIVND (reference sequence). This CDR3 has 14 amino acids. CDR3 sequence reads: CASSIRGSNEKLFF. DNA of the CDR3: TGTGCCAGTAGTATTCGGGGTTCTAATGAAAAACTGTTTTTT.

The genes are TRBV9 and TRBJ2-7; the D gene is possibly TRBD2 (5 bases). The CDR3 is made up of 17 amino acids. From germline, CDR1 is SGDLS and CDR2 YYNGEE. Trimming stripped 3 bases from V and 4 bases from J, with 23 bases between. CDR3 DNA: TGTGCCAGCAGCGCTCAAGCCCACGTGGGCTGGGAGTACGAGCAGTACTTC. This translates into CASSAQAHVGWEYEQYF.

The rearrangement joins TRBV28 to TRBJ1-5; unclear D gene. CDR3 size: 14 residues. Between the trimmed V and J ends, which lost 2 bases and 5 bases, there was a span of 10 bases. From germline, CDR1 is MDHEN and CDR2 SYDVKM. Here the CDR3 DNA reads TGTGCCAGCAGTTTAACGCAGGAGTATCAGCCCCAGCATTTT. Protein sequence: CASSLTQEYQPQHF. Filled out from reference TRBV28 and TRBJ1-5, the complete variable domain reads DVKVTQSSRYLVKRTGEKVFLECVQDMDHENMFWYRQDPGLGLRLIYFSYDVKMKEKGDIPEGYSVSREKKERFSLILESASTNQTSMYLCASSLTQEYQPQHFGDGTRLSIL.

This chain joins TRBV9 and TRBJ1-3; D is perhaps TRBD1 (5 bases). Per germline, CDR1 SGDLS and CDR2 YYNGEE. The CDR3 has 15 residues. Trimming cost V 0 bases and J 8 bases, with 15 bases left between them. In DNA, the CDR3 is TGTGCCAGCAGCGTAGATAGACAGTCTTTGGACACCATATATTTT. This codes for CASSVDRQSLDTIYF.

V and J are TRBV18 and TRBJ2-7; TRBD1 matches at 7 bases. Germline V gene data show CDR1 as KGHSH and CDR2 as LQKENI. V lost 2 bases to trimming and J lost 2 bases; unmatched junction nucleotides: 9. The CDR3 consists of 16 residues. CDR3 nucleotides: TGTGCCAGCTCACCAAAGGGGACAGTCTTAACCTACGAGCAGTACTTC. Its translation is CASSPKGTVLTYEQYF.

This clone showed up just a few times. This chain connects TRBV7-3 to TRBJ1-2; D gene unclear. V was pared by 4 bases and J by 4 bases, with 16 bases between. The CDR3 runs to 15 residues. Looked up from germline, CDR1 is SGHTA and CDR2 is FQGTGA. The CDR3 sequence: CASSSTDGASYGYTF. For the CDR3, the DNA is TGTGCCAGCAGCTCCACGGACGGAGCCTCCTATGGCTACACCTTC.

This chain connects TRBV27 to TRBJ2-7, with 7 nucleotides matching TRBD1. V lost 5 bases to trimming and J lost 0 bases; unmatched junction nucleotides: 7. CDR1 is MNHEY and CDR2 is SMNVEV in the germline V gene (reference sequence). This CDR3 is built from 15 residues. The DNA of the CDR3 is TGTGCCAGCAGTACACACACAGGGGCCTCCTACGAGCAGTACTTC. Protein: CASSTHTGASYEQYF.

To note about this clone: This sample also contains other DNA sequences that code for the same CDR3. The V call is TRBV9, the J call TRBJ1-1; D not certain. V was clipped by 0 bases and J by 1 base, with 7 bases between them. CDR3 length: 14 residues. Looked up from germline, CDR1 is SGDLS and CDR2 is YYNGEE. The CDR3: CASSVGAQNTEAFF. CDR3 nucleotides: TGTGCCAGCAGCGTAGGTGCACAGAACACTGAAGCTTTCTTT.

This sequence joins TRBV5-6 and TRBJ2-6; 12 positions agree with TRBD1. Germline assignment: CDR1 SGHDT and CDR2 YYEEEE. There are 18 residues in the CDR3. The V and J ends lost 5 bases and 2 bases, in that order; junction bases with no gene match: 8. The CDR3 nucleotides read TGTGCCAGCAGTGAGGGGGACAGGGGGCGTACTGGGGCCAACGTCCTGACTTTC. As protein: CASSEGDRGRTGANVLTF.

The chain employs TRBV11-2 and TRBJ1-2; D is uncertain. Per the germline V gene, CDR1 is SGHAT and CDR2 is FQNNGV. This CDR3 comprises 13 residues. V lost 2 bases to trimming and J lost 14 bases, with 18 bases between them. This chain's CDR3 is CASSLNVGPLWTF. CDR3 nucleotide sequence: TGTGCCAGCAGCTTAAATGTAGGGCCTTTGTGGACCTTC.

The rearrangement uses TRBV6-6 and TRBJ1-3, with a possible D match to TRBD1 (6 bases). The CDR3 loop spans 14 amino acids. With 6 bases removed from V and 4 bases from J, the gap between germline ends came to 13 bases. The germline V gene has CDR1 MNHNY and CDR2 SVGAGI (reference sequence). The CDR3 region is CASRSTGQGNTIYF. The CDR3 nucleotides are TGTGCCAGCAGATCTACAGGGCAAGGAAACACCATATATTTT.

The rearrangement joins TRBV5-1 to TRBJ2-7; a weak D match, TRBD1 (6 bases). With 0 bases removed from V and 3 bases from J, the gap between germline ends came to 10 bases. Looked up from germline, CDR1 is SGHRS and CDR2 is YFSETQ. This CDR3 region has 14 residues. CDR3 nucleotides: TGCGCCAGCAGCTTGGACAGGGTCTTCTACGAGCAGTACTTC. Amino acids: CASSLDRVFYEQYF.

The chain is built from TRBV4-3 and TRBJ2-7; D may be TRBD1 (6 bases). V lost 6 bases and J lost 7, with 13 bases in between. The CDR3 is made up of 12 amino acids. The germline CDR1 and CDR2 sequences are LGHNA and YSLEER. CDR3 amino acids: CASSNTGREQYF. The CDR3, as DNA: TGCGCCAGCAGTAACACAGGGCGGGAGCAGTACTTC.

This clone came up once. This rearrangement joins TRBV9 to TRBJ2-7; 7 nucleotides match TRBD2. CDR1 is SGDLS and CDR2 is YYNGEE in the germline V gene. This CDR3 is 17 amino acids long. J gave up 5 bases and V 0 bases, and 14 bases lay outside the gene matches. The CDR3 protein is CASSVAPKGTGRDEQYF. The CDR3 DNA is TGTGCCAGCAGCGTAGCACCGAAAGGTACGGGGAGGGACGAGCAGTACTTC.

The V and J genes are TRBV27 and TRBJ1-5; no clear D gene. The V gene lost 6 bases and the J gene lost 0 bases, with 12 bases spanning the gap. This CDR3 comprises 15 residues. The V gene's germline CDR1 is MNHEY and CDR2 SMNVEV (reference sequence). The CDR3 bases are TGTGCCAGCAGAACTCTGGGGAATAGCAATCAGCCCCAGCATTTT. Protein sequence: CASRTLGNSNQPQHF.

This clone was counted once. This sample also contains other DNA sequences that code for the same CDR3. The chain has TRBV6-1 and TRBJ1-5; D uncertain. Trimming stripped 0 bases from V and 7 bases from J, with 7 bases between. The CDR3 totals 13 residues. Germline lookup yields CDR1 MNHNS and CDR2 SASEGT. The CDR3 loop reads CASSEAGSQPQHF. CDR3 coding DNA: TGTGCCAGCAGTGAAGCGGGGTCCCAGCCCCAGCATTTT.

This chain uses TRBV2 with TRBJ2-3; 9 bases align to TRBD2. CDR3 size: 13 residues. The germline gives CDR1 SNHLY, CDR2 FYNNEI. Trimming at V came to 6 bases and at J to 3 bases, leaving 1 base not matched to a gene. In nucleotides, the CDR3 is TGTGCCAGCAGCCTAGCGGGAACAGATACGCAGTATTTT. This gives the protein CASSLAGTDTQYF.

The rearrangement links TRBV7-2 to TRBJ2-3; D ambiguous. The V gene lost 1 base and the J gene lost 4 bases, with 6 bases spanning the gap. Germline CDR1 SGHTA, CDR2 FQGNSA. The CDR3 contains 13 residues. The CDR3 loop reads CASSLEVPDTQYF. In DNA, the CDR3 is TGTGCCAGCAGCTTAGAGGTTCCAGATACGCAGTATTTT.

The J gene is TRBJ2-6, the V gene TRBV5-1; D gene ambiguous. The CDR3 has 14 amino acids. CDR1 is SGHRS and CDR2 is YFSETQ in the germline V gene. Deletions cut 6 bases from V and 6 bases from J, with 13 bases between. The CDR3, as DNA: TGCGCCAGCAACCGGGCCCCGGAGGCCAACGTCCTGACTTTC. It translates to CASNRAPEANVLTF.

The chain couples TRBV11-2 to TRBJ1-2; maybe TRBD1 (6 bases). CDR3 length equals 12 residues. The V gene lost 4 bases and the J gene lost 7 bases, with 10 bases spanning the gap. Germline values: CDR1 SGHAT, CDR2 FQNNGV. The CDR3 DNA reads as TGTGCCAGCAGCTGGGGGGGCAGTGGCTACACCTTC. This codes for CASSWGGSGYTF.

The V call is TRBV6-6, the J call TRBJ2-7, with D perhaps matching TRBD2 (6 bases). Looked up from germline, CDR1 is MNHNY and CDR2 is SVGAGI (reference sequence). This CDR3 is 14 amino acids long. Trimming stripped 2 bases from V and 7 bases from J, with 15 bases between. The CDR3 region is CASSYQGGMGEQYF. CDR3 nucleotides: TGTGCCAGCAGTTACCAAGGAGGGATGGGTGAGCAGTACTTC.

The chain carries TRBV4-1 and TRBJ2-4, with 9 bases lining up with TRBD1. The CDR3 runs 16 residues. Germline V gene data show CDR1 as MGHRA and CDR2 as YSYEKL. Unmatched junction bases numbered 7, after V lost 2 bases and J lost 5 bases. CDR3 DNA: TGCGCCAGCAGCCAACCGAGTCGGGACAGGGAAAACATTCAGTACTTC. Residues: CASSQPSRDRENIQYF.

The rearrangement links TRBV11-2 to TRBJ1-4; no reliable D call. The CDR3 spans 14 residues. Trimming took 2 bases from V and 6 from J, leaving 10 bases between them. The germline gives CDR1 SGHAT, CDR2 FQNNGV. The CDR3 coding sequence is TGTGCCAGCAGCTTACATCAGATAGATGAAAAACTGTTTTTT. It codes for CASSLHQIDEKLFF.